This T cell receptor beta chain emerged from a study of cytomegalovirus exposure and HLA in healthy donors. Overall study context: One earlier analysis, a look at around 170 million T cells, found some 100 million unique TCR beta sequences. In an early release, HLA-typed donors contributed tens of millions of unique TCR sequences.

Study-level results: Common viral pathogens were later found to be apparently linked to several of the most significant clusters.

In regard to this clone: Its antigen is not known.

V lost 0 bases and J lost 6; bases outside the gene matches: 0. Germline V gene data show CDR1 as SGHRS and CDR2 as YFSETQ. The CDR3 sequence is 13 residues long. 13 Jbeta primers and 60 Vbeta primers were used for the PCR. The table came from immunoSEQ multiplex PCR; TCRdb's copy has only in-frame clones and leaves some out. The sample lists approximately 150,000 clones, 81% occurring once. The chain combines TRBV5-1 with TRBJ2-7, with 10 nucleotides matching TRBD1. This clonotype was obtained from a woman aged 18-29 years in good health and CMV-seropositive. The sequencing sample was made of PBMCs. This chain's CDR3 is CASSLGDRGEQYF. The CDR3 coding sequence is TGCGCCAGCAGCTTGGGGGACAGGGGCGAGCAGTACTTC.